What follows are 8 T cell receptor beta chains derived from one specimen sequenced in a study of T cells in Graves' hyperthyroidism and ophthalmopathy. The source material, RNA transcripts, was used to amplify TCR beta CDR3 regions. First-round RT-PCR of the TCR CDR3 relied on the HTBI primer set. TCRdb ran MiXCR on the multiplex PCR reads and lists one entry per CDR3 protein. The sample shows hundreds of thousands of distinct CDR3 sequences, 15% to 19% of them seen only once. Sequences were obtained from blood. The receptor source for this set is a woman in her late teens or twenties with Graves' hyperthyroidism.

This clonotype was detected only a few times. This chain connects TRBV11-3 to TRBJ1-3, with a weak D call TRBD1 (6 bases). V gave up 5 bases and J gave up 4 bases, with 9 bases separating them. The CDR3 runs 13 residues. The germline V gene encodes CDR1 SGHNT and CDR2 YENEEA. The CDR3 loop is CASSPDRGNTIYF. The CDR3 bases are TGTGCCAGCAGCCCCGACAGGGGAAACACCATATATTTT.

The chain carries TRBV7-9 and TRBJ2-5; TRBD2 matches at 10 bases. The CDR3 spans 15 residues. The V gene's germline CDR1 is SEHNR and CDR2 FQNEAQ (reference sequence). Trimming removed 6 bases from V and 5 bases from J; junction bases left unmatched: 9. The CDR3 protein is CASSPTSGSWETQYF. The CDR3 region has the DNA TGTGCCAGCAGTCCGACTAGCGGGTCTTGGGAGACCCAGTACTTC.

This clonotype was seen ten or more times. V is TRBV5-8 and J is TRBJ1-5; D call uncertain. There are 16 residues in the CDR3. CDR1 is SGHTS, CDR2 YDEGEE, per germline. V was clipped by 3 bases and J by 7 bases, with 20 bases between them. In DNA form, the CDR3 reads TGTGCCAGCAGCTATGACCCGAGGGCGCTCGGGCAGCCCCAGCATTTT. This encodes CASSYDPRALGQPQHF.

This clonotype was recorded a few times. CDR3 bases: TGTGCCAGCAGCCCAACAACTAGCGGGAGGGCCTACGAGCAGTACTTC. Translation: CASSPTTSGRAYEQYF. V is TRBV2 and J is TRBJ2-7; the match to TRBD2 covers 13 bases. Germline CDR1 is SNHLY and CDR2 is FYNNEI. V was pared by 6 bases and J by 2 bases, with 7 bases of the junction left unmatched. The CDR3 totals 16 residues.

This clonotype came up many times. The chain uses TRBV7-9 and TRBJ2-7; 7 nucleotides line up with TRBD1. The J segment lost 5 bases and the V segment lost 5 bases, leaving 9 bases of the junction unmatched. Germline assignment: CDR1 SEHNR and CDR2 FQNEAQ (reference sequence). The CDR3 consists of 14 residues. The CDR3 region has the DNA TGTGCCAGCAGCCCGGGACAGCCAGCTGACGAGCAGTACTTC. Translating gives CASSPGQPADEQYF. Full variable domain (remainder filled in from reference TRBV7-9 and TRBJ2-7): DTGVSQNPRHKITKRGQNVTFRCDPISEHNRLYWYRQTLGQGPEFLTYFQNEAQLEKSRLLSDRFSAERPKGSFSTLEIQRTEQGDSAMYLCASSPGQPADEQYFGPGTRLTVT.

At least ten counts were recorded for this clonotype. This rearrangement joins TRBV28 to TRBJ2-1; tentative D call: TRBD1 (6 bases). V was pared by 4 bases and J by 6 bases, with 13 bases between. The V gene's germline CDR1 is MDHEN and CDR2 SYDVKM. This CDR3 comprises 14 residues. In DNA, the CDR3 is TGTGCCAGCAGTTGGGGGCAGTCTGGCAATGAGCAGTTCTTC. Protein product: CASSWGQSGNEQFF.

The table lists this clonotype with a few counts. In DNA form, the CDR3 reads TGTGCCAGCAATCCGCCCGGGACAAAAAACAATGAGCAGTTCTTC. Amino acids: CASNPPGTKNNEQFF. J is TRBJ2-1 and V is TRBV6-2 or TRBV6-3; maybe TRBD1 (6 bases). V was trimmed by 7 bases and J by 5 bases, leaving 18 bases between them. Germline lookup yields CDR1 MNHEY and CDR2 SVGEGT. CDR3 length: 15 amino acids.

In this sample, this clonotype turned up many times. This chain uses TRBV11-2 with TRBJ2-3, with 7 bases that match TRBD2. V shed 1 base, J shed 5 bases, and the junction held 6 bases outside the gene matches. The V gene's germline CDR1 is SGHAT and CDR2 FQNNGV. This CDR3 comprises 15 residues. The CDR3: CASSLVGTTEDTQYF. DNA for the CDR3: TGTGCCAGCAGCTTAGTTGGGACTACAGAAGATACGCAGTATTTT. Drawing the rest from reference TRBV11-2 and TRBJ2-3, the complete variable domain is EAGVAQSPRYKIIEKRQSVAFWCNPISGHATLYWYQQILGQGPKLLIQFQNNGVVDDSQLPKDRFSAERLKGVDSTLKIQPAKLEDSAVYLCASSLVGTTEDTQYFGPGTRLTVL.